The clone carrying this T cell receptor (beta chain) was recorded many times. Antigen: not known. This sample was included in a study of identical twins. After template switching added a universal primer site, the resulting cDNA carried unique molecular identifiers. TCRdb ran MiXCR on the 5' RACE reads and lists one entry per CDR3 protein. Of some 330,000 distinct CDR3 sequences in the sample, roughly 9% were seen once. Findings and limits, study-wide: The authors drew conclusions from cross-sectional statistical analysis rather than following the same donors. Memory repertoires showed no such pattern, whereas abundant cord blood beta clonotypes carried fewer insertions.

The sequencing sample was made of naive T cells sorted from blood. The origin of this receptor is a woman between 45 and 65 years old in good health.

CDR3: CASSITGTANSPLHF. In nucleotides, the CDR3 is TGCGCCAGCAGCATTACCGGGACAGCGAATTCACCCCTCCACTTT. The rearrangement joins TRBV5-1 to TRBJ1-6; 7 bases line up with TRBD1. Germline V gives CDR1 SGHRS, CDR2 YFSETQ. J gave up 7 bases and V 4 bases, and 8 bases lay outside the gene matches. The CDR3 totals 15 residues.